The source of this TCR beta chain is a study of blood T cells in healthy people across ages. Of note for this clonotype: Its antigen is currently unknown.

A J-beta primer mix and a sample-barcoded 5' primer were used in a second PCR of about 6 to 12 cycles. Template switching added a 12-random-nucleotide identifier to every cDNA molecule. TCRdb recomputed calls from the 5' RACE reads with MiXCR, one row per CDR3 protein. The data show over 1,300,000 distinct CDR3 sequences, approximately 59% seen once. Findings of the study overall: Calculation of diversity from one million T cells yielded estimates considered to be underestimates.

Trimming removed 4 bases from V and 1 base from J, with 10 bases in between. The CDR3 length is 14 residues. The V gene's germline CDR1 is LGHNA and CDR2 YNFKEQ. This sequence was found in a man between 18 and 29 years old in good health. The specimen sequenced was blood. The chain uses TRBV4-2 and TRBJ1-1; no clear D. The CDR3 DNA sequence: TGTGCCAGCAGCCGTGGAACAGCGAACACTGAAGCTTTCTTT. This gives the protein CASSRGTANTEAFF.